This entry concerns a single TCR beta chain. Its cognate antigen has yet to be identified. No much larger clone exists at a distance of one base, and base qualities are not known. Via the germline V gene, CDR1 is MGHRA and CDR2 YSYEKL. From V the trimming removes 1 base and from J it removes 4 bases, while the gene matches leave 10 bases of the junction unaccounted for. CDR3 length: 17 amino acids, cysteine to phenylalanine. Just CDR3 DNA is preserved here, 51 bases in frame from base 1. The data were taken from a study of blood T cell repertoires in COVID-19 (TCRdb year 2020). For the study in its entirety: The collaborator samples originated in the United States, Italy and Spain and spanned the acute and convalescent phases of COVID-19. The prospective study material was composed of cDNA or gDNA derived from T cells, B-cell-depleted T cells, or PBMCs. The dataset comprised deeply sampled blood TCRbeta repertoires from subjects exposed to, actively infected with, or recovered from COVID-19. The repertoires were released in a freely available public database meant as a resource for research on the immune response to SARS-CoV-2. Samples came from the ongoing ImmuneRACE study (first 160 participants) plus 1,254 subjects from 6 global collaborators. Nearly every sample came with metadata listing a de-identified subject ID, COVID-19 status, age in years and sex. HLA class I and class II types, where available, came from metadata supplied by the sample provider rather than from assay-based typing. Results the study describes overall, beyond this receptor: The amount of clinical and demographic metadata varied by source and participant and was provided uncurated.

The immunoSEQ Assay, a bias-controlled multiplex PCR, was used to amplify TCRbeta CDR3 regions from genomic DNA. On the study's bioinformatics: Within the assay, amplification of reference gene primers was used to estimate how many nucleated cells each sample contained. To quantify the absolute abundance of each unique TCRbeta CDR3 rearrangement, sequence reads were collapsed and filtered. For each sample, productive Simpson clonality was calculated by taking the square root of Simpson's diversity index across productive rearrangements. TCRdb's version of the immuneACCESS table is confined to in-frame rearrangements and falls short of the full clone set. An unresolved V gene accounts for under half of the shortfall where checked; the remainder is of unknown origin. The V and J calls and the clone size are those of that table, but D and trimming were determined from the DNA. In all, the sample holds approximately 80,000 clones, and about 88% of those were seen once. The ten top clones hold 9.1% of the sample.

Collaborating institutions collected whole blood in K2EDTA tubes following their own protocols. For TCRbeta analysis, collaborators shipped samples as frozen whole blood, isolated PBMCs, or DNA extracted from either of those sample types. The sequencing input was peripheral blood. The TCR comes from a human donor in a cohort sampled during active COVID-19. The chain couples TRBV4-1 to TRBJ2-1; TRBD2 lines up with 7 middle nucleotides. The CDR3 corresponds to CASSQAPSGGLYNEQFF. The sequenced DNA is TGCGCCAGCAGCCAAGCCCCTAGCGGAGGATTGTACAATGAGCAGTTCTTC.